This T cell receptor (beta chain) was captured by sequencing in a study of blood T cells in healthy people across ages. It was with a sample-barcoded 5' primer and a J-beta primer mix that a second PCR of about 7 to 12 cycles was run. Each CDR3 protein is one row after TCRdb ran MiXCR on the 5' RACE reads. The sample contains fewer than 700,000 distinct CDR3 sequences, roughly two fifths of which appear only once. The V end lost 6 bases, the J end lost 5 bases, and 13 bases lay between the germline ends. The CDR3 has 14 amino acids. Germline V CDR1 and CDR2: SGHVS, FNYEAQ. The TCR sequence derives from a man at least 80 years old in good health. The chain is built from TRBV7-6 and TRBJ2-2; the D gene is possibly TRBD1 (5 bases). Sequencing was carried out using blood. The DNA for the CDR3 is TGTGCCAGCAGAAACCCTTCAGGGACCGGGGAGCTGTTTTTT. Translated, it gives CASRNPSGTGELFF.